These 2 T cell receptor beta chains were all obtained from the same sample, sequenced in a study of graft-versus-host responses after intestinal transplantation. Libraries were prepared by immunoSEQ multiplex PCR; TCRdb keeps only in-frame clonotypes and omits some of them. The sample holds about 70,000 clones; around 90% are singletons and the top ten take roughly 4%. Antigens for these TCRs are unknown. The source material was unstimulated CD8+ T cells sorted from spleen or lymph node cells, sampled before transplant. Every receptor here comes from a human donor who was the organ donor for an intestinal transplant.

The genes are TRBV28 and TRBJ1-1; 7 bases fit TRBD1. Trimming took 5 bases from V and 5 from J; bases not matched to a gene: 8. The CDR3 sequence is 14 residues long. CDR1 and CDR2 (germline): MDHEN, SYDVKM. The CDR3 DNA reads as TGTGCCAGCAGTATTACAGGGGTCGGGACTGAAGCTTTCTTT. It translates to CASSITGVGTEAFF. The whole variable domain, remainder taken from reference TRBV28 and TRBJ1-1, is DVKVTQSSRYLVKRTGEKVFLECVQDMDHENMFWYRQDPGLGLRLIYFSYDVKMKEKGDIPEGYSVSREKKERFSLILESASTNQTSMYLCASSITGVGTEAFFGQGTRLTVV.

In DNA form, the CDR3 reads TGTGCCAGCAGTGGAAAAGGATACAGGGTAAGCCTCTATGGCTACACCTTC. Protein: CASSGKGYRVSLYGYTF. This chain links TRBV27 with TRBJ1-2; weak D call: TRBD1 (6 bases). CDR1 is MNHEY and CDR2 is SMNVEV in the germline V gene (reference sequence). CDR3 length equals 17 residues. V lost 5 bases, J lost 4 bases, and 23 bases lay in between.